This TCR beta chain came from a study of T cell changes during pregnancy in multiple sclerosis. The table came from immunoSEQ multiplex PCR; TCRdb's copy has only in-frame clones and leaves some out. In the table there are 85,000 to 120,000 clones, around 93% of which are singletons. Trimming left V 3 bases short and J 3 bases short, with 11 bases between. The CDR3 is 15 amino acids. Germline V CDR1 and CDR2: SNHLY, FYNNEI. The chain combines TRBV2 with TRBJ1-4, with D tentatively TRBD1 (5 bases). The source was peripheral blood, collected after pregnancy. This clonotype was sampled from a female donor with multiple sclerosis, enrolled in a pregnancy study. The CDR3 loop is CASSEEGRANEKLFF. The CDR3 DNA reads as TGTGCCAGCAGTGAGGAGGGCAGGGCTAATGAAAAACTGTTTTTT.